The 2 T cell receptor beta chains given below trace back to one sample, sequenced in a study of T cell responses to AZD1222 COVID-19 vaccine. The assay was immunoSEQ multiplex PCR, and TCRdb's table has in-frame clones only and misses some. The sample yields tens of thousands of clones, less than 85% seen once. The sample in question was peripheral blood, obtained 28 days after the second AZD1222 dose. The receptors were sampled from an adult who received the AZD1222 COVID-19 vaccine.

The chain has TRBV6-5 and TRBJ1-2; 8 bases match TRBD1. Germline values: CDR1 MNHEY, CDR2 SVGAGI. The CDR3 length is 14 residues. The V gene end was trimmed by 7 bases and the J gene end by 4 bases; junction bases not matched to a gene: 8. The CDR3 region is CASTTGEKGYGYTF. The CDR3 bases are TGTGCCAGCACGACAGGGGAAAAGGGCTATGGCTACACCTTC.

The genes are TRBV9 and TRBJ2-1, with 11 bases identical to TRBD1. This CDR3 is 16 amino acids long. With 1 base clipped from V and 8 bases from J, the junction kept 8 bases outside the gene matches. The germline V gene has CDR1 SGDLS and CDR2 YYNGEE. For the CDR3, the DNA is TGTGCCAGCAGCGTAACCGGGACAGGGGGTTTGGATGAGCAGTTCTTC. It encodes CASSVTGTGGLDEQFF.